What follows are 29 T cell receptor beta chains derived from one specimen sequenced in a study of cytomegalovirus exposure and HLA in healthy donors. The assay was immunoSEQ multiplex PCR, and TCRdb's table has in-frame clones only and misses some. The profile shows some 310,000 clones, roughly 87% of them singletons. Sequences were obtained from PBMCs. These receptors originate from a man younger than 40 in good health and CMV-seronegative.

The chain recombines TRBV11-3 with TRBJ2-5; the D gene is possibly TRBD2 (7 bases). Trimming left V 5 bases short and J 2 bases short, with 21 bases between. Germline V CDR1 and CDR2: SGHNT, YENEEA. This CDR3 is built from 17 residues. The CDR3 bases are TGTGCCAGCAGCCACCTCAACGCGGGGGCGAAACAAGAGACCCAGTACTTC. It encodes CASSHLNAGAKQETQYF.

This rearrangement joins TRBV6-5 to TRBJ1-4; weak D call: TRBD1 (5 bases). Germline-derived CDR1 and CDR2 are MNHEY and SVGAGI. V was shortened by 5 bases and J by 4 bases, with 11 bases between the two germline ends. The CDR3 has 14 residues. The CDR3 coding sequence is TGTGCCAGCAGTCGACCAGGGCTTAATGAAAAACTGTTTTTT. It translates to CASSRPGLNEKLFF.

This chain's CDR3 is CASSPGSGGARETQYF. Here the CDR3 DNA reads TGTGCCAGCAGCCCTGGGAGCGGGGGGGCCCGGGAGACCCAGTACTTC. The J gene is TRBJ2-5, the V gene TRBV5-4; TRBD2 aligns across 10 bases. V shed 4 bases, J shed 5 bases, and the junction held 11 bases outside the gene matches. The CDR3 consists of 16 residues. Looked up from germline, CDR1 is SGHNT and CDR2 is YYREEE (reference sequence).

In this sample, this clone turned up many times. The chain couples TRBV6-5 to TRBJ2-1; TRBD2 is a possible D gene (6 bases). The V gene's germline CDR1 is MNHEY and CDR2 SVGAGI. There are 14 residues in the CDR3. V was pared by 1 base and J by 9 bases, with 13 bases between. CDR3 in DNA: TGTGCCAGCAGTTACTTGGGCGGGGTGGGTGAGCAGTTCTTC. It encodes CASSYLGGVGEQFF.

This clone was seen a few times. This chain connects TRBV5-8 to TRBJ2-2; 11 nucleotides agree with TRBD1. The CDR3 covers 17 residues. CDR1 and CDR2 from the germline V gene are SGHTS and YDEGEE. The trim removed 4 bases at V and 3 bases at J, leaving 8 bases unmatched. This CDR3 reads CASSKTGTGGYTGELFF. Here the CDR3 DNA reads TGTGCCAGCAGCAAAACCGGGACAGGGGGTTACACCGGGGAGCTGTTTTTT.

V and J are TRBV7-2 and TRBJ2-5; D might be TRBD2 (6 bases). Looked up from germline, CDR1 is SGHTA and CDR2 is FQGNSA. The CDR3 is 15 amino acids. V gave up 0 bases and J gave up 5 bases, with 13 bases separating them. The CDR3 spells CASSLAGGSWETQYF. The CDR3 bases are TGTGCCAGCAGCTTAGCTGGGGGGAGTTGGGAGACCCAGTACTTC.

The chain links TRBV25-1 to TRBJ2-3; weak D call: TRBD2 (5 bases). The V end was cut by 3 bases, the J end by 6 bases, with 7 bases between. The CDR3 totals 12 residues. Germline-derived CDR1 and CDR2 are MGHDK and SYGVNS. CDR3 nucleotides: TGTGCCAGCAGTGATTGGAGGGATACGCAGTATTTT. Its translation is CASSDWRDTQYF.

This chain uses TRBV9 with TRBJ2-5; TRBD1 matches 12 bases. Losses at the gene ends were 4 bases for V and 5 bases for J; bases not matched to a gene: 9. Germline CDR1 reads SGDLS; CDR2 reads YYNGEE. The CDR3 covers 16 residues. DNA for the CDR3: TGTGCCAGCAGCTTCCGGGACAGGGGGCCGGGGGAGACCCAGTACTTC. It translates to CASSFRDRGPGETQYF.

This rearrangement joins TRBV18 to TRBJ2-3; TRBD1 is a possible D gene (6 bases). Between the trimmed V and J ends, which lost 7 bases and 4 bases, there was a span of 18 bases. Germline V lookup: CDR1 KGHSH, CDR2 LQKENI. This CDR3 spans 15 amino acids. Here the CDR3 reads CASLPGQGTSDTQYF. DNA for the CDR3: TGTGCCAGCTTGCCGGGACAAGGAACTTCAGATACGCAGTATTTT.

This chain links TRBV19 with TRBJ2-5; 8 bases match TRBD1. From germline, CDR1 is LNHDA and CDR2 SQIVND (reference sequence). The CDR3 consists of 17 residues. After removal of 3 bases from V and 5 bases from J, the junction contained 14 bases not matched to a gene. CDR3 coding DNA: TGTGCCAGTAGTATCCTCCCCTGGGCAGGGGGCCGTGAGACCCAGTACTTC. As protein: CASSILPWAGGRETQYF.

This clone was observed a handful of times. This CDR3 reads CASSIRGSAGGNYGYTF. CDR3 coding DNA: TGTGCCAGTAGTATAAGGGGTTCGGCAGGGGGAAACTATGGCTACACCTTC. The rearrangement links TRBV19 to TRBJ1-2; 7 positions match TRBD1. The CDR3 consists of 17 residues. V dropped 2 bases and J dropped 2; count of bases not matched to a gene: 11. The germline gives CDR1 LNHDA, CDR2 SQIVND (reference sequence).

This chain connects TRBV7-2 to TRBJ2-5; 8 bases agree with TRBD2. The CDR3 is 17 residues long. Trimming removed 4 bases from V and 2 bases from J; junction bases left unmatched: 12. Germline CDR1 is SGHTA and CDR2 is FQGNSA. The CDR3 nucleotides read TGTGCCAGCAGCTCTAAGCCCAGCGGGGGAGCTCAAGAGACCCAGTACTTC. Its protein product is CASSSKPSGGAQETQYF.

The J gene is TRBJ2-7, the V gene TRBV4-1; TRBD1 matches at 10 bases. This CDR3 contains 15 residues. CDR1 is MGHRA, CDR2 YSYEKL, per germline. The V and J ends lost 3 bases and 4 bases, in that order; junction bases with no gene match: 6. The CDR3 region has the DNA TGCGCCAGCAGCCAGTACCGGGACAGGGGTTACGAGCAGTACTTC. Its protein is CASSQYRDRGYEQYF.

The chain recombines TRBV29-1 with TRBJ2-1, with D unclear. The CDR3 runs to 14 residues. Trimming removed 0 bases at V and 10 bases at J, with 16 bases between. Germline CDR1 SQVTM, CDR2 ANQGSEA. CDR3 bases: TGCAGCGTTGAAGATCAATACCTCAGTACCGAGCAGTTCTTC. Its protein product is CSVEDQYLSTEQFF.

The chain joins TRBV6-5 to TRBJ1-5, with 8 positions matching TRBD1. Germline V gene lookup returns CDR1 MNHEY and CDR2 SVGAGI. The CDR3 contains 16 residues. V dropped 4 bases and J dropped 0; count of bases not matched to a gene: 5. The DNA for the CDR3 is TGTGCCAGCAGTTCCGGGACAGGCTTTAGCAATCAGCCCCAGCATTTT. Amino acid sequence: CASSSGTGFSNQPQHF.

The CDR3: CASSFGGQGIYNEQFF. The CDR3 DNA reads TGCGCCAGCAGCTTTGGAGGCCAGGGGATCTACAATGAGCAGTTCTTC. The chain couples TRBV5-1 to TRBJ2-1, with D maybe TRBD1 (6 bases). The CDR3 sequence is 16 residues long. Trimming left V 2 bases short and J 3 bases short, with 15 bases between. Germline loops: CDR1 SGHRS, CDR2 YFSETQ.

V gene TRBV10-3 combines with J gene TRBJ2-1, with a tentative D call TRBD2 (6 bases). V was trimmed by 4 bases and J by 1 base, leaving 20 bases between them. Looked up from germline, CDR1 is ENHRY and CDR2 is SYGVKD. CDR3 length: 18 amino acids. The CDR3: CAISGGGRGSVSYNEQFF. CDR3 sequence (DNA): TGTGCCATCAGTGGGGGTGGTCGGGGGAGTGTATCCTACAATGAGCAGTTCTTC.

The chain is built from TRBV5-5 and TRBJ2-7, with D possibly matching TRBD2 (5 bases). V dropped 3 bases and J dropped 2 bases, with 21 bases sitting between them. The CDR3 spans 17 residues. CDR1 is SGHKS, CDR2 YYEKEE, per germline (reference sequence). Here the CDR3 reads CASSSPGVGVVTYEQYF. The CDR3 DNA reads TGTGCCAGCAGCTCCCCCGGGGTAGGCGTTGTCACCTACGAGCAGTACTTC.

V gene TRBV4-3 combines with J gene TRBJ1-4, with TRBD1 as a possible D gene (5 bases). The germline V gene has CDR1 LGHNA and CDR2 YSLEER. The CDR3 spans 17 residues. V was pared by 0 bases and J by 0 bases, with 11 bases between. The CDR3, as DNA: TGCGCCAGCAGCCAAGACGGGGGGTTGGCAACTAATGAAAAACTGTTTTTT. Amino acid sequence: CASSQDGGLATNEKLFF.

The chain recombines TRBV6-6 with TRBJ1-1; 8 bases line up with TRBD1. The CDR3 contains 13 residues. J was trimmed by 6 bases and V by 2 bases; bases with no gene match: 2. Germline values: CDR1 MNHNY, CDR2 SVGAGI (reference sequence). In DNA, the CDR3 is TGTGCCAGCAGTTACGACAGGGGTTCTGAAGCTTTCTTT. Translated: CASSYDRGSEAFF.

The V and J genes are TRBV10-3 and TRBJ2-5; 8 positions match TRBD1. The length of the CDR3 is 13 residues. Germline V gene sequence: CDR1 ENHRY, CDR2 SYGVKD. J was trimmed by 5 bases and V by 4 bases; bases with no gene match: 3. The CDR3 DNA follows: TGTGCCATCAGTGGGGACAGGAGGGAGACCCAGTACTTC. Its protein product is CAISGDRRETQYF.

The V gene is TRBV10-3, the J gene TRBJ1-4, with 7 positions matching TRBD1. J was trimmed by 8 bases and V by 6 bases; bases with no gene match: 9. From germline, CDR1 is ENHRY and CDR2 SYGVKD. The CDR3 sequence is 14 residues long. The CDR3 here is CAISGQDKGEKLFF. DNA of the CDR3: TGTGCCATCAGCGGACAGGACAAGGGCGAAAAACTGTTTTTT.

This chain links TRBV6-1 with TRBJ1-1, with D unclear. The germline gives CDR1 MNHNS, CDR2 SASEGT. CDR3 size: 16 residues. The V gene lost 1 base and the J gene lost 5 bases, with 17 bases spanning the gap. The CDR3 DNA reads TGTGCCAGCAGTGAAGAATATGGCGGAGGGTGGACTGAAGCTTTCTTT. This gives the protein CASSEEYGGGWTEAFF.

V gene TRBV29-1 combines with J gene TRBJ2-7; D is perhaps TRBD1 (5 bases). There are 12 residues in the CDR3. Germline V gives CDR1 SQVTM, CDR2 ANQGSEA. Trimming pared 7 bases from V and 0 bases from J, leaving 10 bases between. CDR3 sequence: CSARQSSYEQYF. CDR3 bases: TGCAGCGCTCGACAGTCCTCCTACGAGCAGTACTTC.

The chain uses TRBV11-2 and TRBJ2-1; 9 positions agree with TRBD2. The CDR3 has 14 residues. Germline V lookup: CDR1 SGHAT, CDR2 FQNNGV. The ends lost 2 bases at V and 8 bases at J; junction bases unmatched: 4. The CDR3: CASSLSAGGDEQFF. The CDR3 DNA follows: TGTGCCAGCAGCTTATCAGCGGGGGGCGATGAGCAGTTCTTC.

This chain connects TRBV2 to TRBJ2-5; 8 bases are shared with TRBD2. Germline values: CDR1 SNHLY, CDR2 FYNNEI. The CDR3 is 14 amino acids. Unmatched junction bases numbered 7, after V lost 5 bases and J lost 5 bases. This CDR3 is CASSWVAGKETQYF. Here the CDR3 DNA reads TGTGCCAGCAGTTGGGTAGCGGGGAAGGAGACCCAGTACTTC.

V usage is TRBV18 and J usage is TRBJ1-1; D unclear. V was cut by 2 bases and J by 0 bases, with 7 bases left in between. Germline V gives CDR1 KGHSH, CDR2 LQKENI. This CDR3 region has 14 residues. This CDR3 is CASSPLPMNTEAFF. DNA for the CDR3: TGTGCCAGCTCACCATTACCTATGAACACTGAAGCTTTCTTT.

The rearrangement links TRBV7-9 to TRBJ2-2; 9 bases agree with TRBD1. Germline CDR1 is SEHNR and CDR2 is FQNEAQ (reference sequence). The CDR3 is made up of 16 amino acids. The V segment lost 5 bases and the J segment 4 bases; nucleotides outside the gene matches: 8. This CDR3 is CASSPNTGGVTGELFF. The CDR3, as DNA: TGTGCCAGCAGCCCAAATACAGGGGGCGTCACCGGGGAGCTGTTTTTT.

This clone was recorded only once. This chain connects TRBV7-8 to TRBJ2-7; TRBD2 is a possible D gene (6 bases). CDR1 is SGHVS, CDR2 FQNEAQ, per germline. The V end lost 5 bases, the J end lost 1 base, and 21 bases lay between the germline ends. The CDR3 has 17 amino acids. CDR3: CASSLRMSQGGSYEQYF. The CDR3 nucleotides read TGTGCCAGCAGCCTCCGAATGTCGCAGGGAGGTTCCTACGAGCAGTACTTC. Full variable domain (rest looked up from reference TRBV7-8 and TRBJ2-7): GAGVSQSPRYKVAKRGQDVALRCDPISGHVSLFWYQQALGQGPEFLTYFQNEAQLDKSGLPSDRFFAERPEGSVSTLKIQRTQQEDSAVYLCASSLRMSQGGSYEQYFGPGTRLTVT.